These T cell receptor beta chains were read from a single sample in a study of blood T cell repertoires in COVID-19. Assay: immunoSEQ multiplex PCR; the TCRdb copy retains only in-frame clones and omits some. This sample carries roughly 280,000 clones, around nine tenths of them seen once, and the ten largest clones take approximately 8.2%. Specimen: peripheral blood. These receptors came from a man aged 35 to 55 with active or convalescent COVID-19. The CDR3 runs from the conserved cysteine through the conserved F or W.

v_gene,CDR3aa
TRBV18,CASSRLGGYDQPQHF
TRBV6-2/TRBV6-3,CASSGQALRGSALHF
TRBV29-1,CSVDVAGGGYTF
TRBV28,CASSLSGGSYEQYF
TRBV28,CASRISRGYGYTF
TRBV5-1,CASSNRLAGRQETQYF
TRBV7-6,CASSLSPGRNQPQHF
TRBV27,CASSLSAREEETQYF
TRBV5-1,CASSPAVGSGQETQYF
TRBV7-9,CAVSRQGSSNTGELFF
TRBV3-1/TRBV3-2,CASSPNRNYNSPLHF
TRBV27,CASSGLAGPYEQYF
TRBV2,CASITSGRENEQFF
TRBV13,CASSYGQGVTDTQYF
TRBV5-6,CASRLWRGNSPLHF
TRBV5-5,CASSPTDTQYF
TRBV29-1,CSVEETLRRQGGLSGEQYF
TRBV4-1,CASSPRAGGDYEQYF
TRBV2,CASSRQTGGWETQYF
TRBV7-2,CASSLSGDSNQPQHF
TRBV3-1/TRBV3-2,CASSQDSDSWNQPQHF
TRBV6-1,CASSEFLFPGANYGYTF
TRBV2,CASTELQVPGLFF
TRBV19,CASSTGQGYQPQHF
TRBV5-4,CASSSYGGAGQETQYF
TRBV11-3,CASSLPQVSGANVLTF
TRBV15,CATSDRPILGAKDTEAFF
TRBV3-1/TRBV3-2,CASSQSDRVPYNEQFF
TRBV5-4,CASSFTDRGRYGYTF
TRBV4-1,CASSQDPTGQGNNSPLHF
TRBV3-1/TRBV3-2,CASGHRNTEAFF
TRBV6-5,CASSYKTDQRNSPLHF
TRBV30,CAWSVRGKRTDTQYF
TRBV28,CASSFDRAGEAFF
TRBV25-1,CASSDPQTVPTDTQYF
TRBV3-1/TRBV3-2,CASSRSAGSSGNTIYF
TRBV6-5,CASSLGHRLGDGYTF
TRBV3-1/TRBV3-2,CASTPGGRTGELFF
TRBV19,CASSIQGAAQPQHF
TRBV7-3,CASSFFTQRETEQFF
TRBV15,CATSRDLAGARTQYF
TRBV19,CASSLLAGGPTDTQYF